One sample yielded the 9 T cell receptor beta chains listed below, sequenced in a study of T-cell reconstitution after alpha-beta-depleted transplantation in children. The authors prepared the TCRbeta library with unique molecular identifiers. From the PCR reads, TCRdb called clonotypes with MiXCR, one entry per CDR3 protein. The profile shows around 800,000 distinct CDR3 sequences, 15% to 20% of them singletons. Sequencing used PBMCs, mostly from graft donor cells, obtained 360 days after TCRalphabeta/CD19-depleted stem cell transplant. The receptors were gathered from a male patient under 18 who had a stem cell transplant for acute lymphoblastic leukemia, so the T cells may come from the graft donor.

The DNA of the CDR3 is TGTGCCAGCAGACCGACTAGCGGGGGATACAATGAGCAGTTCTTC. Amino acid sequence: CASRPTSGGYNEQFF. The chain is built from TRBV7-8 and TRBJ2-1; the match to TRBD2 covers 12 bases. The length of the CDR3 is 15 residues. The V segment lost 6 bases and the J segment 4 bases; nucleotides outside the gene matches: 4. Looked up from germline, CDR1 is SGHVS and CDR2 is FQNEAQ.

The chain joins TRBV5-1 to TRBJ2-7, with D hard to call. The CDR3 covers 12 residues. V lost 7 bases and J 3 bases, leaving 11 bases between the germline ends. In germline, CDR1 is SGHRS, CDR2 YFSETQ. DNA of the CDR3: TGCGCCAGCCAGCGAGTGGACTACGAGCAGTACTTC. This translates into CASQRVDYEQYF.

This clonotype was detected ten times or more. The chain combines TRBV5-1 with TRBJ2-7; D may be TRBD2 (6 bases). Germline lookup yields CDR1 SGHRS and CDR2 YFSETQ. The CDR3 sequence is 14 residues long. V was clipped by 4 bases and J by 2 bases, with 13 bases between them. The CDR3 region is CASSLTSSTYEQYF. The CDR3, as DNA: TGCGCCAGCAGCCTGACTAGTTCCACCTACGAGCAGTACTTC. Based on the CDR3 plus reference TRBV5-1 and TRBJ2-7, the full variable domain is KAGVTQTPRYLIKTRGQQVTLSCSPISGHRSVSWYQQTPGQGLQFLFEYFSETQRNKGNFPGRFSGRQFSNSRSEMNVSTLELGDSALYLCASSLTSSTYEQYFGPGTRLTVT.

This clonotype was observed many times. The chain uses TRBV7-3 and TRBJ2-1; 8 bases match TRBD2. The trim removed 3 bases at V and 12 bases at J, leaving 4 bases unmatched. CDR1 and CDR2 (germline): SGHTA, FQGTGA. The CDR3 is made up of 12 amino acids. The CDR3 spells CASSLGLGWQFF. The CDR3 DNA reads as TGTGCCAGCAGCTTGGGACTAGGATGGCAGTTCTTC.

This clonotype was recorded a few times. V gene TRBV7-6 combines with J gene TRBJ2-5; TRBD2 agrees at 7 bases. Germline V gene data show CDR1 as SGHVS and CDR2 as FNYEAQ. The V gene end was trimmed by 0 bases and the J gene end by 3 bases; junction bases not matched to a gene: 10. The CDR3 is made up of 17 amino acids. The CDR3 loop reads CASSLAQRSGREETQYF. CDR3 coding DNA: TGTGCCAGCAGCTTAGCGCAAAGATCAGGGAGGGAAGAGACCCAGTACTTC.

The sample holds a few counts of this clonotype. This chain uses TRBV12-3 or TRBV12-4 with TRBJ2-7; D unclear. V dropped 5 bases and J dropped 5 bases, with 10 bases sitting between them. The CDR3 totals 12 residues. CDR3 in amino acids: CASSQYNHEQYF. CDR3 in DNA: TGTGCCAGCAGTCAGTATAACCACGAGCAGTACTTC.

The rearrangement links TRBV12-3 or TRBV12-4 to TRBJ2-1, with 12 bases identical to TRBD2. This CDR3 has 15 residues. V lost 6 bases and J lost 6; bases outside the gene matches: 6. CDR3 protein: CASSIQLAGGNEQFF. The DNA for the CDR3 is TGTGCCAGCAGCATACAACTAGCGGGAGGCAATGAGCAGTTCTTC.

DNA of the CDR3: TGTGCCAGCAGTGATCCCATTGGGGACTCCTACGAGCAGTACTTC. This gives the protein CASSDPIGDSYEQYF. The rearrangement links TRBV25-1 to TRBJ2-7; D gene ambiguous. The CDR3 runs 15 residues. Germline lookup yields CDR1 MGHDK and CDR2 SYGVNS. The ends were cut back, 3 bases at V and 0 bases at J, with 12 bases in the middle.

This clonotype was observed a few times. The genes are TRBV21-1 and TRBJ2-7; the DNA was not used to check the table's D call, TRBD2. TRBV21-1 is assigned pseudogene status. CDR3 length: 16 residues. CDR3 sequence (DNA): TGTGCCAGCAGCCAGACAGACTACCGACCGTCCTACGAGCAGTACTTC. It translates to CASSQTDYRPSYEQYF.